The rows below give T cell receptor beta chains drawn from one sample of a study of T cell clonotyping in hematopoietic cell transplantation. The protocol was immunoSEQ multiplex PCR, while the TCRdb copy is restricted to in-frame clones and leaves out a portion. The sample includes fewer than 15,000 clones, under 95% of them seen just once. Specimen: peripheral blood mononuclear cells. All receptors come from a woman aged 45-59 years in good health. Some clones in this sample may be carry-over from other donors' samples. The CDR3 runs from the conserved cysteine through the conserved F or W. Each record gives: J gene, clone size, V gene, D gene, CDR3 protein, CDR3 DNA. D genes are given only for firm matches. Some rows have no size entry. The others give once, few or many, or a class for an expanded clone.

j_call: TRBJ1-2; clone_size: once; v_call: TRBV2; d_call: -; cdr3_aa: CASSVGAQYGYTF; cdr3_nt: TGTGCCAGCAGTGTGGGGGCTCAATATGGCTACACCTTC
j_call: TRBJ1-1; clone_size: -; v_call: TRBV7-3; d_call: -; cdr3_aa: CASSLYSGTEAFF; cdr3_nt: TGTGCCAGCAGCTTATACAGTGGCACTGAAGCTTTCTTT
j_call: TRBJ1-5; clone_size: few; v_call: TRBV15; d_call: -; cdr3_aa: CATSTYTGLNQPQHF; cdr3_nt: TGTGCCACCAGCACTTATACAGGGTTAAATCAGCCCCAGCATTTT
j_call: TRBJ2-2; clone_size: -; v_call: TRBV7-2; d_call: -; cdr3_aa: CASSLGTNTGELFF; cdr3_nt: TGTGCCAGCAGCTTAGGGACTAACACCGGGGAGCTGTTTTTT
j_call: TRBJ2-3; clone_size: -; v_call: TRBV5-1; d_call: -; cdr3_aa: CASSLQGDTQYF; cdr3_nt: TGCGCCAGCAGCTTGCAGGGGGATACGCAGTATTTT
j_call: TRBJ1-3; clone_size: -; v_call: TRBV6-5; d_call: -; cdr3_aa: CASRSDRISGNTIYF; cdr3_nt: TGTGCCAGCAGATCTGACAGGATCTCTGGAAACACCATATATTTT
j_call: TRBJ1-3; clone_size: -; v_call: TRBV7-9; d_call: TRBD1; cdr3_aa: CASSKDRNYAGNTIYF; cdr3_nt: TGTGCCAGCAGCAAGGACAGGAACTACGCTGGAAACACCATATATTTT
j_call: TRBJ1-2; clone_size: once; v_call: TRBV11-3; d_call: TRBD1; cdr3_aa: CASSLDHRGQGYGYTF; cdr3_nt: TGTGCCAGCAGCTTAGATCACCGCGGACAGGGGTATGGCTACACCTTC
j_call: TRBJ1-4; clone_size: once; v_call: TRBV28; d_call: -; cdr3_aa: CASSPLNRVSSEKLFF; cdr3_nt: TGTGCCAGCAGTCCCCTAAACAGGGTTAGCAGTGAAAAACTGTTTTTT
j_call: TRBJ1-2; clone_size: -; v_call: TRBV7-9; d_call: TRBD1; cdr3_aa: CASSYATGGSGYTF; cdr3_nt: TGTGCCAGCAGCTACGCGACAGGGGGAAGTGGCTACACCTTC
j_call: TRBJ1-1; clone_size: -; v_call: TRBV2; d_call: -; cdr3_aa: CASVREDTNTEAFF; cdr3_nt: TGTGCCAGCGTCAGGGAGGATACGAACACTGAAGCTTTCTTT
j_call: TRBJ2-3; clone_size: once; v_call: TRBV19; d_call: -; cdr3_aa: CASRHRQTDTQYF; cdr3_nt: TGTGCCAGTAGACACAGACAGACAGATACGCAGTATTTT
j_call: TRBJ1-2; clone_size: -; v_call: TRBV7-9; d_call: TRBD1; cdr3_aa: CASSPTGLVGYTF; cdr3_nt: TGTGCCAGCAGCCCGACAGGGTTGGTCGGCTACACCTTC
j_call: TRBJ1-2; clone_size: -; v_call: TRBV29-1; d_call: TRBD1; cdr3_aa: CSVAGTDYGYTF; cdr3_nt: TGCAGCGTCGCCGGGACAGACTATGGCTACACCTTC
j_call: TRBJ1-2; clone_size: -; v_call: TRBV4-3; d_call: TRBD1; cdr3_aa: CASSPSQGTGYGYTF; cdr3_nt: TGCGCCAGCAGCCCATCCCAGGGGACAGGCTATGGCTACACCTTC
j_call: TRBJ2-1; clone_size: once; v_call: TRBV6-6; d_call: -; cdr3_aa: CASSYSRRAGRSEQFF; cdr3_nt: TGTGCCAGCAGTTACTCGAGGAGGGCGGGCCGTTCTGAGCAGTTCTTC
j_call: TRBJ2-7; clone_size: -; v_call: TRBV7-2; d_call: -; cdr3_aa: CASSLGRSYEQYF; cdr3_nt: TGTGCCAGCAGCTTAGGACGAAGCTACGAGCAGTACTTC
j_call: TRBJ1-1; clone_size: -; v_call: TRBV29-1; d_call: -; cdr3_aa: CSVVGNTEAFF; cdr3_nt: TGCAGCGTTGTGGGGAACACTGAAGCTTTCTTT
j_call: TRBJ2-3; clone_size: once; v_call: TRBV7-9; d_call: -; cdr3_aa: CASSLTGARDTQYF; cdr3_nt: TGTGCCAGCAGCTTAACGGGGGCAAGAGATACGCAGTATTTT
j_call: TRBJ2-2; clone_size: -; v_call: TRBV2; d_call: -; cdr3_aa: CASSVRSTGELFF; cdr3_nt: TGTGCCAGCAGTGTTCGAAGTACCGGGGAGCTGTTTTTT
j_call: TRBJ1-2; clone_size: -; v_call: TRBV7-2; d_call: TRBD1; cdr3_aa: CASSLASQGGVKGYTF; cdr3_nt: TGTGCCAGCAGCTTAGCGTCTCAGGGGGGGGTGAAGGGCTACACCTTC
j_call: TRBJ1-1; clone_size: -; v_call: TRBV4-1; d_call: TRBD1; cdr3_aa: CASSPGQGWFTEAFF; cdr3_nt: TGCGCCAGCAGCCCTGGACAGGGTTGGTTCACTGAAGCTTTCTTT
j_call: TRBJ1-6; clone_size: -; v_call: TRBV6-5; d_call: TRBD1; cdr3_aa: CASSWNRDSQSLHF; cdr3_nt: TGTGCCAGCAGTTGGAACCGGGACAGTCAATCCCTCCACTTT
j_call: TRBJ2-3; clone_size: once; v_call: TRBV7-2; d_call: -; cdr3_aa: CASSLVSGTPDTQYF; cdr3_nt: TGTGCCAGCAGCTTAGTCAGCGGTACTCCTGATACGCAGTATTTT
j_call: TRBJ2-5; clone_size: -; v_call: TRBV5-5; d_call: -; cdr3_aa: CASSLMGPETQYF; cdr3_nt: TGTGCCAGCAGCTTGATGGGGCCGGAGACCCAGTACTTC
j_call: TRBJ1-2; clone_size: -; v_call: TRBV4-3; d_call: TRBD1; cdr3_aa: CASRPTGGSYGYTF; cdr3_nt: TGCGCCAGCAGGCCGACAGGGGGCTCCTATGGCTACACCTTC
j_call: TRBJ1-5; clone_size: -; v_call: TRBV7-6; d_call: -; cdr3_aa: CASPSPGQPQHF; cdr3_nt: TGTGCCAGTCCAAGCCCGGGTCAGCCCCAGCATTTT
j_call: TRBJ1-5; clone_size: -; v_call: TRBV4-2; d_call: -; cdr3_aa: CASSLSIGRGGLSNQPQHF; cdr3_nt: TGTGCCAGCAGCCTGTCCATCGGACGGGGAGGGCTTAGCAATCAGCCCCAGCATTTT
j_call: TRBJ2-1; clone_size: -; v_call: TRBV9; d_call: TRBD2; cdr3_aa: CASSKSGAGNEQFF; cdr3_nt: TGTGCCAGCAGTAAGAGCGGGGCGGGCAATGAGCAGTTCTTC
j_call: TRBJ1-4; clone_size: -; v_call: TRBV7-9; d_call: -; cdr3_aa: CASSLGGTNEKLFF; cdr3_nt: TGTGCCAGCAGCCTAGGGGGGACTAATGAAAAACTGTTTTTT
j_call: TRBJ1-2; clone_size: -; v_call: TRBV11-3; d_call: TRBD1; cdr3_aa: CASSPGTEVAPTF; cdr3_nt: TGTGCCAGCAGCCCAGGGACAGAAGTAGCCCCTACCTTC
j_call: TRBJ2-7; clone_size: -; v_call: TRBV5-4; d_call: TRBD1; cdr3_aa: CASSLRGQGNYEQYF; cdr3_nt: TGTGCCAGCAGCCTACGAGGACAGGGGAACTACGAGCAGTACTTC
j_call: TRBJ2-7; clone_size: -; v_call: TRBV4-3; d_call: TRBD2; cdr3_aa: CASSQDVGGGIHEQYF; cdr3_nt: TGCGCCAGCAGCCAAGATGTCGGGGGGGGCATCCACGAGCAGTACTTC
j_call: TRBJ2-4; clone_size: -; v_call: TRBV9; d_call: TRBD1; cdr3_aa: CASSVGTGSIAKNIQYF; cdr3_nt: TGTGCCAGCAGCGTAGGGACAGGATCAATAGCCAAAAACATTCAGTACTTC
j_call: TRBJ2-7; clone_size: few; v_call: TRBV7-2; d_call: -; cdr3_aa: CASSSQGGFVYEQYF; cdr3_nt: TGTGCCAGCAGCTCACAGGGAGGCTTCGTTTACGAGCAGTACTTC
j_call: TRBJ2-2; clone_size: -; v_call: TRBV4-1; d_call: TRBD2; cdr3_aa: CASFRGGLVGTGELFF; cdr3_nt: TGCGCCAGCTTTCGGGGGGGGCTGGTGGGCACCGGGGAGCTGTTTTTT
j_call: TRBJ1-1; clone_size: -; v_call: TRBV4-1; d_call: -; cdr3_aa: CASSLGSFGSTEAFF; cdr3_nt: TGCGCCAGCAGCCTCGGGAGTTTCGGATCGACTGAAGCTTTCTTT
j_call: TRBJ1-6; clone_size: -; v_call: TRBV7-3; d_call: TRBD1; cdr3_aa: CASSPVWQGAQSSPLHF; cdr3_nt: TGTGCCAGCAGTCCCGTGTGGCAGGGGGCGCAGAGTTCACCCCTCCACTTT
j_call: TRBJ1-2; clone_size: -; v_call: TRBV9; d_call: -; cdr3_aa: CASSLRDTGSYGYTF; cdr3_nt: TGTGCCAGCAGCTTACGAGACACAGGATCCTATGGCTACACCTTC
j_call: TRBJ1-1; clone_size: -; v_call: TRBV27; d_call: -; cdr3_aa: CASSRGFERGRGTEAFF; cdr3_nt: TGTGCCAGCAGCAGAGGGTTCGAGAGGGGAAGGGGCACTGAAGCTTTCTTT
j_call: TRBJ1-5; clone_size: -; v_call: TRBV7-6; d_call: -; cdr3_aa: CASSRGGNQPQHF; cdr3_nt: TGTGCCAGCAGCCGAGGGGGGAATCAGCCCCAGCATTTT
j_call: TRBJ2-6; clone_size: -; v_call: TRBV30; d_call: -; cdr3_aa: CAWTSSGANVLTF; cdr3_nt: TGTGCCTGGACCAGTTCTGGGGCCAACGTCCTGACTTTC
j_call: TRBJ2-7; clone_size: -; v_call: TRBV6-1; d_call: TRBD1; cdr3_aa: CASKTGPSYEQYF; cdr3_nt: TGTGCCAGCAAGACAGGGCCCTCCTACGAGCAGTACTTC
j_call: TRBJ1-6; clone_size: -; v_call: TRBV6-5; d_call: -; cdr3_aa: CASRSGLQNSPLHF; cdr3_nt: TGTGCCAGCAGATCGGGACTCCAAAATTCACCCCTCCACTTT
j_call: TRBJ2-3; clone_size: -; v_call: TRBV6-4; d_call: TRBD1; cdr3_aa: CASTASGQATDTQYF; cdr3_nt: TGTGCCAGCACCGCTTCGGGACAGGCCACAGATACGCAGTATTTT